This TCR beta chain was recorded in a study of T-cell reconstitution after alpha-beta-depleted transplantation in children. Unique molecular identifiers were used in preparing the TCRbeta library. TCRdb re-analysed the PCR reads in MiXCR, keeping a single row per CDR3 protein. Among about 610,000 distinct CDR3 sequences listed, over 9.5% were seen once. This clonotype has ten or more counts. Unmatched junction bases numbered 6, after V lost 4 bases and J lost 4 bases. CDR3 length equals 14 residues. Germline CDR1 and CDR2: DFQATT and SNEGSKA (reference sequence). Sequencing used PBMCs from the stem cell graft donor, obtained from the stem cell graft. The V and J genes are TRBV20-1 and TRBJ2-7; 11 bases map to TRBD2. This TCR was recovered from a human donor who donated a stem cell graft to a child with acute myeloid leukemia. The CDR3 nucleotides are TGCAGTGCTAATAAACTAGCGGGAGATTACGAGCAGTACTTC. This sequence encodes CSANKLAGDYEQYF.